The present entry profiles one T cell receptor (beta chain) with its context. The V gene lost 0 bases and the J gene lost 0 bases, with 7 bases spanning the gap. Germline CDR1 and CDR2: LGHNA and YSLEER. CDR3 length: 15 amino acids. Sequenced by immunoSEQ multiplex PCR; TCRdb stores in-frame clones only, minus some. Here the sample spans 50,000 or so clones, 75% to 90% being singletons. Sample time point: pretreatment peripheral blood. The record originates from a study of PD-L1 blockade in urothelial cancer. Across the whole study: Analysis of the blood was performed 3 weeks (second dose) and 6 weeks after treatment start. A median blood sample held 141,255 T cells and tens of thousands of unique TCRs.

This chain links TRBV4-3 with TRBJ2-3, with D hard to call. This sequence was found in a man aged 50 or older with urothelial cancer. The sample was PBMCs, taken around atezolizumab (anti-PD-L1) treatment. The CDR3 DNA sequence: TGCGCCAGCAGCCAAGAACTTAGTAGCACAGATACGCAGTATTTT. Translation gives CASSQELSSTDTQYF.